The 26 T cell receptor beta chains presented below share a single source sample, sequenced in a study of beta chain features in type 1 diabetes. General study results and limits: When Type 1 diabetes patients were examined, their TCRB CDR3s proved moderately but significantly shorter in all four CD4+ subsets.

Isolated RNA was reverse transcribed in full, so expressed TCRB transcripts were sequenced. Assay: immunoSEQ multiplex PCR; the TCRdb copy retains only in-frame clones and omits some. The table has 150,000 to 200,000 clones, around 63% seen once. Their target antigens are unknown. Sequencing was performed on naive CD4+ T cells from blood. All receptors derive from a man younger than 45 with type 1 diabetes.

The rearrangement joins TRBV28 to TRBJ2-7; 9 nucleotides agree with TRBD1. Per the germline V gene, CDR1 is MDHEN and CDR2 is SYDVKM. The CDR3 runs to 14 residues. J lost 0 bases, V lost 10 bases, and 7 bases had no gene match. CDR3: CATLDRGDSYEQYF. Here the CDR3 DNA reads TGTGCCACCCTAGACAGGGGGGACTCCTACGAGCAGTACTTC.

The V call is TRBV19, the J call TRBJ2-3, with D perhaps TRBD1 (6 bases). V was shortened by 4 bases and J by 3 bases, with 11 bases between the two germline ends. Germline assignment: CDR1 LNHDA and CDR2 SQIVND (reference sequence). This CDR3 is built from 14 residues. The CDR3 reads CASSSGGETDTQYF. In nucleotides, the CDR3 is TGTGCCAGTAGTAGTGGGGGCGAAACAGATACGCAGTATTTT.

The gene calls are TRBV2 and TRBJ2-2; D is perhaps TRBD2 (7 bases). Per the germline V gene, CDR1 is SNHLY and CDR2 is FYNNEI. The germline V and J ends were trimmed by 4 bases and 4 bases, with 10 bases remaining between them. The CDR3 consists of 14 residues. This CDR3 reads CASSVRGRTGELFF. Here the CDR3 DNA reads TGTGCCAGCAGTGTGCGGGGGCGCACCGGGGAGCTGTTTTTT.

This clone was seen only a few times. The CDR3 spells CASNLQGDQPQHF. The CDR3 DNA reads TGCGCCAGCAATTTGCAGGGAGACCAGCCCCAGCATTTT. The V and J genes are TRBV23-1 and TRBJ1-5; D may be TRBD1 (5 bases). TRBV23-1 is classed as an ORF, of uncertain function. V lost 7 bases and J lost 7, with 14 bases in between. The length of the CDR3 is 13 residues.

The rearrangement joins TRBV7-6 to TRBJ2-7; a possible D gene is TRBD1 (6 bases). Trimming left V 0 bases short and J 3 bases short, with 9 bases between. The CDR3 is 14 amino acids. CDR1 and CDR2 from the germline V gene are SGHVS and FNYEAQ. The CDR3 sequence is CASSLAGQYYEQYF. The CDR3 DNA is TGTGCCAGCAGCTTAGCAGGACAGTACTACGAGCAGTACTTC.

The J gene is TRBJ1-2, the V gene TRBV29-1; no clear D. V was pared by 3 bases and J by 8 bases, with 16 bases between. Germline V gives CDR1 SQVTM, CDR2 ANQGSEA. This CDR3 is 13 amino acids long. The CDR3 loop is CSVEMLAQRGYTF. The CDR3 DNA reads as TGCAGCGTTGAGATGTTGGCCCAGCGAGGCTACACCTTC.

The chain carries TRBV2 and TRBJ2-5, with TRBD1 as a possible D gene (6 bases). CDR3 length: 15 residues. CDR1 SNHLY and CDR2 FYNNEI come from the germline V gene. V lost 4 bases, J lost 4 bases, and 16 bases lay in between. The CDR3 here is CASSGPTGRAETQYF. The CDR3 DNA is TGTGCCAGCAGTGGCCCTACAGGGCGAGCAGAGACCCAGTACTTC.

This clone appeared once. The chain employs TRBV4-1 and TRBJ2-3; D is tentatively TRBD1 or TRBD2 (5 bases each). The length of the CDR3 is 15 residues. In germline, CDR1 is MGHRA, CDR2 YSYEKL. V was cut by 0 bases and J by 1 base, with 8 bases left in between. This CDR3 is CASSQDRGGTDTQYF. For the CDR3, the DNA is TGCGCCAGCAGCCAAGATCGAGGGGGCACAGATACGCAGTATTTT.

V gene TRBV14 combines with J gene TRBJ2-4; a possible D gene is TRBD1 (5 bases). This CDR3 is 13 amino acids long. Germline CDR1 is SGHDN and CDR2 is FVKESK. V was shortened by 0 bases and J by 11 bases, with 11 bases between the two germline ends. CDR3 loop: CASSQDRATVQYF. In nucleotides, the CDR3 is TGTGCCAGCAGCCAAGACAGGGCGACGGTTCAGTACTTC.

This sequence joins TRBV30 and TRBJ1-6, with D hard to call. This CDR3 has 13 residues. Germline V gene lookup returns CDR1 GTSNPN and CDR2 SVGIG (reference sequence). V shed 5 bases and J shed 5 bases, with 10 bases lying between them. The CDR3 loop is CAWGDRNNSPLHF. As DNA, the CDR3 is TGTGCCTGGGGGGATCGGAATAATTCACCCCTCCACTTT.

This CDR3 reads CASSLAPAGVQPQHF. The CDR3, as DNA: TGTGCCAGCAGCTTAGCGCCGGCAGGGGTACAGCCCCAGCATTTT. The V call is TRBV7-2, the J call TRBJ1-5; tentative D call: TRBD1 (6 bases). CDR1 is SGHTA, CDR2 FQGNSA, per germline. The CDR3 consists of 15 residues. Deletions cut 0 bases from V and 7 bases from J, with 13 bases between.

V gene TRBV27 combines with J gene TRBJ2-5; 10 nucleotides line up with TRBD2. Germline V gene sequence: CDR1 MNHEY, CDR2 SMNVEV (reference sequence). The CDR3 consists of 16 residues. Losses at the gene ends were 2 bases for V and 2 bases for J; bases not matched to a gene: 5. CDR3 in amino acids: CASSLLAGAIQETQYF. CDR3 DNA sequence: TGTGCCAGCAGTTTACTAGCGGGGGCTATACAAGAGACCCAGTACTTC.

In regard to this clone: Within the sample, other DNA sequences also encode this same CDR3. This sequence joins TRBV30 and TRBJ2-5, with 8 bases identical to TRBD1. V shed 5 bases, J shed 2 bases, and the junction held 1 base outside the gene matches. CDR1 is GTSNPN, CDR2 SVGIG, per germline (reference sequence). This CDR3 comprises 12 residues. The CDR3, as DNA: TGTGCCTGGGGACAGGGTCAAGAGACCCAGTACTTC. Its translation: CAWGQGQETQYF.

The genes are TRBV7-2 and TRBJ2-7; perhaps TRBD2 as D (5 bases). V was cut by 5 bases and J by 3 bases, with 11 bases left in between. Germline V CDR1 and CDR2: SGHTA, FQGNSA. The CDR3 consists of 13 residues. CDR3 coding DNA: TGTGCCAGCAGCACCCTAGAGGGCTACGAGCAGTACTTC. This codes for CASSTLEGYEQYF.

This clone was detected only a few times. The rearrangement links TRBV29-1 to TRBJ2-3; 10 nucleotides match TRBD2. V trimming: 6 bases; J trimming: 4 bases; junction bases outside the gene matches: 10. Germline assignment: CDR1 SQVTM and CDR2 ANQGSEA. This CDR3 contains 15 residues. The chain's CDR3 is CSVSGGAKEADTQYF. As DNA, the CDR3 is TGCAGCGTCAGCGGGGGGGCCAAAGAGGCAGATACGCAGTATTTT.

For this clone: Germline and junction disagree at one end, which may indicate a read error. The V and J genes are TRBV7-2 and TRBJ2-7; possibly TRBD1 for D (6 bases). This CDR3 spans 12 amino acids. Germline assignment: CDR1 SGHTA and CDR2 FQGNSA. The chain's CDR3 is CASSGHRERLNF. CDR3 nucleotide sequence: TGTGCCAGCAGCGGCCACAGGGAACGGCTTAACTTC.

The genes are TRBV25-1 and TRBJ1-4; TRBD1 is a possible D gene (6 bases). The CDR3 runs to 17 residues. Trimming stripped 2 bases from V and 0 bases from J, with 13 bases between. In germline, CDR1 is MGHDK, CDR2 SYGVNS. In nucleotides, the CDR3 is TGTGCCAGCAGTGAACTCCAAGGGGGTGCAACTAATGAAAAACTGTTTTTT. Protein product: CASSELQGGATNEKLFF. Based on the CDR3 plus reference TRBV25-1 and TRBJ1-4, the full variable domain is EADIYQTPRYLVIGTGKKITLECSQTMGHDKMYWYQQDPGMELHLIHYSYGVNSTEKGDLSSESTVSRIRTEHFPLTLESARPSHTSQYLCASSELQGGATNEKLFFGSGTQLSVL.

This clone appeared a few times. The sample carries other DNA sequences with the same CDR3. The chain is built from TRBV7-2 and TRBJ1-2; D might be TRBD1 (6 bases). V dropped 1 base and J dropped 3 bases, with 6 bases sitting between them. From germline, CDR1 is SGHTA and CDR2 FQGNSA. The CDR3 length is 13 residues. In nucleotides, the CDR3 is TGTGCCAGCAGCTTAGGGACAGACTATGGCTACACCTTC. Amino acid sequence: CASSLGTDYGYTF.

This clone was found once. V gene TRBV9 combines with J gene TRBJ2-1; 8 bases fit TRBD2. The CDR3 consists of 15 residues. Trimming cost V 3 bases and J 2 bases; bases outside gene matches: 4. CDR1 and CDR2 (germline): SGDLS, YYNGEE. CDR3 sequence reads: CASSELAEPYNEQFF. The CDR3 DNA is TGTGCCAGCAGCGAACTAGCGGAGCCCTACAATGAGCAGTTCTTC.

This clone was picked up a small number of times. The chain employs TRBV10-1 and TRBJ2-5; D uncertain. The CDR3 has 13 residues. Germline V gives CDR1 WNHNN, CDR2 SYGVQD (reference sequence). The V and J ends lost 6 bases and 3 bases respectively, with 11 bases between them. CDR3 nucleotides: TGCGCCAGCAGAGGAGCTGGGGAAGAGACCCAGTACTTC. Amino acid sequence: CASRGAGEETQYF.

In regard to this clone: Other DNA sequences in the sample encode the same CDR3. Here the CDR3 DNA reads TGTGCCAGCAGCCCACCGGGACTAGCGAACAATGAGCAGTTCTTC. Protein product: CASSPPGLANNEQFF. The chain couples TRBV7-2 to TRBJ2-1, with 10 bases fitting TRBD2. With 5 bases clipped from V and 5 bases from J, the junction kept 6 bases outside the gene matches. This CDR3 contains 15 residues. Germline V CDR1 and CDR2: SGHTA, FQGNSA. Supplemented by reference TRBV7-2 and TRBJ2-1, the full variable domain reads GAGVSQSPSNKVTEKGKDVELRCDPISGHTALYWYRQSLGQGLEFLIYFQGNSAPDKSGLPSDRFSAERTGGSVSTLTIQRTQQEDSAVYLCASSPPGLANNEQFFGPGTRLTVL.

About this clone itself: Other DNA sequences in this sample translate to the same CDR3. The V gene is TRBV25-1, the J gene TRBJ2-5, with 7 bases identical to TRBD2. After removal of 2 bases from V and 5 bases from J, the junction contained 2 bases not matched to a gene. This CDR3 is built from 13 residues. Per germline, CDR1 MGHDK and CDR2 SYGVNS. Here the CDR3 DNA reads TGTGCCAGCAGTGAAGGGGGAGGGGAGACCCAGTACTTC. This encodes CASSEGGGETQYF.

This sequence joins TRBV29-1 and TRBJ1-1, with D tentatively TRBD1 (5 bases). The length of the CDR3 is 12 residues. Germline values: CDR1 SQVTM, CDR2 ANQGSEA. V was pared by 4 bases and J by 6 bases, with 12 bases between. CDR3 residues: CSVGAGGAEAFF. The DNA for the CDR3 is TGCAGCGTTGGCGCTGGAGGGGCTGAAGCTTTCTTT.

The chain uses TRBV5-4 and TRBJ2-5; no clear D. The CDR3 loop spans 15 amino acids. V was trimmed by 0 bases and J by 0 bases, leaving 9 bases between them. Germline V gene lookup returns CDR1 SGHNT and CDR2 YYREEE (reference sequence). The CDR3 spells CASSLAADNQETQYF. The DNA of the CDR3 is TGTGCCAGCAGCTTGGCCGCTGACAACCAAGAGACCCAGTACTTC.

Here the CDR3 reads CASSLTMDSTYEQYF. The CDR3 DNA is TGTGCCAGCAGCTTAACGATGGACAGCACCTACGAGCAGTACTTC. The V call is TRBV7-2, the J call TRBJ2-7; a possible D gene is TRBD1 (6 bases). The CDR3 runs 15 residues. The ends were cut back, 2 bases at V and 2 bases at J, with 13 bases in the middle. Germline V CDR1 and CDR2: SGHTA, FQGNSA.

As DNA, the CDR3 is TGCGCCAGCAGCCAAGTATTACTAGCGGGGGTCTCCTACGAGCAGTACTTC. This codes for CASSQVLLAGVSYEQYF. This rearrangement joins TRBV4-3 to TRBJ2-7, with 11 nucleotides matching TRBD2. Germline CDR1 LGHNA, CDR2 YSLEER. V lost 1 base and J lost 0; bases outside the gene matches: 5. The CDR3 is 17 amino acids.